A selection of T cell receptor beta chains follows, all from one sample in a study of regulatory T cells in long-lasting Graves disease. TCRdb ran MiXCR on the multiplex PCR reads and lists one entry per CDR3 protein. The sample yields roughly 500,000 distinct CDR3 sequences, 13% seen once. The sample was also linked to a second study, of T cells in Graves' hyperthyroidism and ophthalmopathy.

Sequenced material: peripheral blood mononuclear cells (PBMCs), taken at new diagnosis, from a patient treated with antithyroid drugs. The receptors derive from a man younger than 40 with Graves disease. Both conserved end residues are part of each CDR3. D genes are given only for firm matches. Size is stated for part of the rows, as once, few or many counts, or as a class when the clone is expanded.

v_call	clone_size	j_call	d_call	cdr3_aa	cdr3_nt
TRBV6-1	few	TRBJ2-7	.	CASSSTSLSYEQYF	TGTGCCAGCAGCTCTACTAGCCTATCCTACGAGCAGTACTTC
TRBV29-1	many	TRBJ2-3	.	CSVEMAGYGTDTQYF	TGCAGCGTTGAAATGGCGGGGTATGGCACAGATACGCAGTATTTT
TRBV7-2	many	TRBJ2-6	.	CASSHGGAGANVLTF	TGTGCCAGCAGCCACGGAGGGGCGGGGGCCAACGTCCTGACTTTC
TRBV5-1	many	TRBJ2-1	.	CASSLEGVSSYNEQFF	TGCGCCAGCAGCTTGGAGGGGGTTAGCTCCTACAATGAGCAGTTCTTC
TRBV29-1	many	TRBJ1-1	TRBD1	CSVVGQTNGEAFF	TGCAGCGTCGTGGGACAGACGAACGGTGAAGCTTTCTTT
TRBV5-1	few	TRBJ2-5	TRBD1	CASSLEQGARETQYF	TGCGCCAGCAGCTTGGAACAGGGGGCGCGGGAGACCCAGTACTTC
TRBV10-3	few	TRBJ2-5	.	CAISEDGSETQYF	TGTGCCATCAGTGAGGACGGGAGCGAGACCCAGTACTTC
TRBV12-3/TRBV12-4	many	TRBJ2-3	.	CASTLRTARLTDTQYF	TGTGCCAGCACCCTTAGGACCGCTCGGCTGACAGATACGCAGTATTTT
TRBV7-2	many	TRBJ1-2	.	CASSLRSGGDKGYTF	TGTGCCAGCAGCTTAAGAAGCGGAGGAGACAAGGGCTACACCTTC
TRBV12-3/TRBV12-4	.	TRBJ2-1	TRBD2	CASSLSLAENEQFF	TGTGCCAGCAGTTTAAGCCTAGCGGAGAATGAGCAGTTCTTC
TRBV14	.	TRBJ2-7	.	CASSQDLTAIYEQYF	TGTGCCAGCAGCCAAGATCTAACCGCCATCTACGAGCAGTACTTC